This T cell receptor (beta chain) was observed in a study of T-cell memory formation after mild COVID-19. Overall study context: TCR clusters were largely donor specific.

This clonotype has more than one count but fewer than ten. Antigen specificity is unknown. Study-level findings and limits: There were some responding clones in pre-infection memory, which suggested that cross-reactive memory had joined.

V shed 3 bases and J shed 3 bases, with 10 bases lying between them. The CDR3 is made up of 15 amino acids. Germline V lookup: CDR1 SGDLS, CDR2 YYNGEE. Libraries for TCRalpha and TCRbeta carried sample barcodes and unique molecular identifiers via 5'RACE. Each CDR3 protein gets one entry after TCRdb re-called the 5' RACE reads with MiXCR. Of about 50,000 distinct CDR3 sequences listed, approximately 9% were seen once; the top ten hold 10% to 15%. The clonotype comes from an adult woman who had mild COVID-19 (a few samples of this study predate the infection). Cell type and time point are not known. V gene TRBV9 combines with J gene TRBJ1-6; TRBD1 is a possible D gene (6 bases). Sequenced: PBMCs or a T cell subset sorted from them (not recorded which). In DNA, the CDR3 is TGTGCCAGCAGCGCAAGACAGGACTATAATTCACCCCTCCACTTT. Its protein is CASSARQDYNSPLHF.